This T cell receptor (beta chain) was identified in a study of shared clonotypes between healthy human individuals. Study observations and caveats: Lower generation probabilities were found for non-shared clonotypes than for those shared by all four donors.

After removal of 6 bases from V and 1 base from J, the junction contained 7 bases not matched to a gene. The CDR3 loop spans 15 amino acids. The V gene's germline CDR1 is MDHEN and CDR2 SYDVKM. In the CD4+ fraction, cells were divided into CD45RA+ naive and CD45RA-negative memory subsets. A remark on this clone: Its antigen is currently unknown.

Measured with immunoSEQ multiplex PCR; TCRdb has only the in-frame clones, and not every one. The sample shows about 600,000 clones, approximately 97% of them seen only once. Material: naive CD4+ T cells sorted from blood. This sample's subset: CD45RA+ positively selected. This TCR came from a woman in her 30s in good health. V and J are TRBV28 and TRBJ2-7, with 9 positions matching TRBD2. The CDR3 loop is CASRFPSGASYEQYF. The CDR3 DNA is TGTGCCAGCAGGTTCCCTAGCGGGGCATCCTACGAGCAGTACTTC.